The T cell receptor (beta chain) under discussion was sequenced for a study of blood T cells in healthy people across ages. Study conclusions and caveats: The percentage of naive T cells correlated strongly with TCR beta diversity.

To note about this clonotype: The antigen is undetermined.

The CDR3 has 14 residues. The germline V gene encodes CDR1 SQVTM and CDR2 ANQGSEA. V was clipped by 0 bases and J by 14 bases; unmatched bases: 12. It was with a sample-barcoded 5' primer and a J-beta primer mix that a second PCR of about 7 to 12 cycles was run. TCRdb independently ran MiXCR on the 5' RACE reads; one entry per CDR3 protein. The repertoire has under 850,000 distinct CDR3 sequences, around 36% of them found once; the top ten carry approximately 12%. The genes are TRBV29-1 and TRBJ2-1; 8 bases are shared with TRBD1. The sample comprised blood. The source of this sequence is a young man in good health. This CDR3 is CSVEDLAGGRNEFF. The CDR3, as DNA: TGCAGCGTTGAAGATCTGGCAGGGGGCCGCAATGAGTTCTTC.